These 20 T cell receptor beta chains originate from one sample sequenced in a study of T cells in Graves' hyperthyroidism and ophthalmopathy. From RNA transcripts, TCR beta CDR3 regions were amplified. HTBI primers were used for first-round RT-PCR of the TCR CDR3. TCRdb re-called the multiplex PCR reads through MiXCR, storing one row per CDR3 protein. The sample has more than 600,000 distinct CDR3 sequences, about a sixth seen once. Sequencing was carried out using blood. Receptors originate from a man aged 18 to 29 with Graves' hyperthyroidism.

This clonotype was detected only a few times. The V and J genes are TRBV2 and TRBJ2-5, with 8 positions matching TRBD2. CDR1 SNHLY and CDR2 FYNNEI come from the germline V gene. CDR3 size: 14 residues. Losses at the gene ends were 4 bases for V and 4 bases for J; bases not matched to a gene: 5. CDR3 protein: CASSGTSSRETQYF. In nucleotides, the CDR3 is TGTGCCAGCAGTGGGACTAGCTCAAGAGAGACCCAGTACTTC.

This clonotype was observed at least ten times. V and J are TRBV12-3 or TRBV12-4 and TRBJ1-1; D remains unclear. The V and J ends lost 3 bases and 6 bases respectively, with 14 bases between them. The CDR3 consists of 14 residues. In DNA form, the CDR3 reads TGTGCCAGCAGTTTCACCAGAGGTAAAGCTGAAGCTTTCTTT. It translates to CASSFTRGKAEAFF.

This clonotype was recorded at least ten times. The chain employs TRBV27 and TRBJ2-1, with 8 bases matching TRBD1. The CDR3 consists of 15 residues. V dropped 4 bases and J dropped 4; count of bases not matched to a gene: 6. Looked up from germline, CDR1 is MNHEY and CDR2 is SMNVEV (reference sequence). The CDR3 loop reads CASSSPGTGYNEQFF. The CDR3 DNA reads TGTGCCAGCAGTTCGCCCGGGACAGGTTACAATGAGCAGTTCTTC.

This clonotype came up many times. V usage is TRBV28 and J usage is TRBJ1-5; TRBD1 might be the D (5 bases). This CDR3 spans 14 amino acids. Germline lookup yields CDR1 MDHEN and CDR2 SYDVKM. V was pared by 7 bases and J by 3 bases, with 13 bases between. Written as DNA, the CDR3 is TGTGCCAGCAAGTATGGGGGGGACAATCAGCCCCAGCATTTT. It is translated as CASKYGGDNQPQHF.

This clonotype has more than one count but fewer than ten. The chain combines TRBV7-6 with TRBJ2-1; 8 bases are shared with TRBD2. There are 15 residues in the CDR3. Germline V gene data show CDR1 as SGHVS and CDR2 as FNYEAQ. V dropped 4 bases and J dropped 0; count of bases not matched to a gene: 2. CDR3 sequence (DNA): TGTGCCAGCAGCTCAGCGGGAGACTCCTACAATGAGCAGTTCTTC. It codes for CASSSAGDSYNEQFF.

The CDR3 nucleotides read TGCAGCGGGAAGGGGGGGACGTTTGACGGGGAGCTGTTTTTT. Translated, it gives CSGKGGTFDGELFF. J is TRBJ2-2 and V is TRBV29-1, with a possible D match to TRBD2 (7 bases). Germline V lookup: CDR1 SQVTM, CDR2 ANQGSEA. Trimming left V 7 bases short and J 7 bases short, with 19 bases between. The CDR3 sequence is 14 residues long.

This clonotype has a count of ten or more. The chain is built from TRBV5-1 and TRBJ2-7; D not resolved. The CDR3 is 13 residues long. Germline V lookup: CDR1 SGHRS, CDR2 YFSETQ. Trimming left V 0 bases short and J 3 bases short, with 7 bases between. CDR3 in amino acids: CASSLDSFYEQYF. CDR3 DNA sequence: TGCGCCAGCAGCTTGGATAGTTTCTACGAGCAGTACTTC.

The chain carries TRBV10-3 and TRBJ2-3; 9 bases are shared with TRBD2. CDR1 is ENHRY and CDR2 is SYGVKD in the germline V gene. CDR3 length equals 14 residues. V lost 4 bases to trimming and J lost 5 bases; unmatched junction nucleotides: 4. The CDR3 DNA sequence: TGTGCCATCAGTGGAAGCGGGAGGAAAGATACGCAGTATTTT. Translated: CAISGSGRKDTQYF.

The genes are TRBV11-2 and TRBJ2-7, with D perhaps TRBD1 (6 bases). The CDR3 length is 14 residues. The germline V and J ends were trimmed by 2 bases and 3 bases, with 11 bases remaining between them. Per the germline V gene, CDR1 is SGHAT and CDR2 is FQNNGV. CDR3 residues: CASSLIYRDYEQYF. The DNA of the CDR3 is TGTGCCAGCAGCTTAATCTACAGGGACTACGAGCAGTACTTC.

The table lists this clonotype with a few counts. This chain connects TRBV11-2 to TRBJ2-1; a possible D gene is TRBD2 (5 bases). Germline CDR1 reads SGHAT; CDR2 reads FQNNGV. V shed 6 bases and J shed 1 base, with 13 bases lying between them. The CDR3 length is 15 residues. The CDR3 DNA sequence: TGTGCCAGCAGATATCGGACTGATTCCTACAATGAGCAGTTCTTC. This translates into CASRYRTDSYNEQFF.

This clonotype showed up many times. The gene calls are TRBV2 and TRBJ2-3; the D is unclear. Germline V lookup: CDR1 SNHLY, CDR2 FYNNEI. The CDR3 is 9 amino acids. V dropped 7 bases and J dropped 4 bases, with 0 bases sitting between them. The CDR3 reads CASTDTQYF. DNA for the CDR3: TGTGCCAGCACAGATACGCAGTATTTT.

This clonotype was recorded at least ten times. The chain carries TRBV5-1 and TRBJ1-1; D call uncertain. Germline CDR1 reads SGHRS; CDR2 reads YFSETQ. Trimming removed 4 bases at V and 4 bases at J, with 14 bases between. The CDR3 extends over 14 amino acids. CDR3 bases: TGCGCCAGCAGCACTGGTCCAGCGAGCACTGAAGCTTTCTTT. It yields the protein CASSTGPASTEAFF.

This clonotype was observed a handful of times. The CDR3 region is CATSEPMGDTQYF. CDR3 DNA: TGTGCCACCAGTGAACCAATGGGAGATACGCAGTATTTT. This chain connects TRBV24-1 to TRBJ2-3; D remains unclear. The germline CDR1 and CDR2 sequences are KGHDR and SFDVKD. The V end was cut by 4 bases, the J end by 5 bases, with 9 bases between. The length of the CDR3 is 13 residues.

This chain joins TRBV6-2 or TRBV6-3 and TRBJ2-7, with D perhaps matching TRBD2 (5 bases). Germline CDR1 MNHEY, CDR2 SVGEGT. The CDR3 spans 18 residues. The V gene lost 7 bases and the J gene lost 3 bases, with 28 bases spanning the gap. The chain's CDR3 is CASTDGDYEGVIYYEQYF. CDR3 nucleotides: TGTGCCAGCACCGACGGGGATTACGAGGGAGTGATTTACTACGAGCAGTACTTC.

The V call is TRBV29-1, the J call TRBJ2-3, with 8 bases lining up with TRBD2. J lost 3 bases, V lost 5 bases, and 4 bases had no gene match. Per germline, CDR1 SQVTM and CDR2 ANQGSEA. There are 13 residues in the CDR3. The CDR3, as DNA: TGCAGCGTTCTCCAGCGGGAGACAGATACGCAGTATTTT. Its translation: CSVLQRETDTQYF.

This clonotype was seen ten or more times. V is TRBV3-1 and J is TRBJ2-1; either TRBD1 or TRBD2 may fit D (5 bases each). There are 13 residues in the CDR3. Germline-derived CDR1 and CDR2 are LGHDT and YNNKEL (reference sequence). V gave up 1 base and J gave up 8 bases, with 9 bases separating them. CDR3 bases: TGTGCCAGCAGCCAAGGAGGGGACGATGAGCAGTTCTTC. Its protein is CASSQGGDDEQFF.

Only a few counts were recorded for this clonotype. The chain links TRBV30 to TRBJ1-1; 7 positions match TRBD1. This CDR3 is built from 14 residues. Trimming at V came to 2 bases and at J to 2 bases, leaving 5 bases not matched to a gene. Per the germline V gene, CDR1 is GTSNPN and CDR2 is SVGIG (reference sequence). The CDR3 sequence: CAWSKGAVNTEAFF. For the CDR3, the DNA is TGTGCCTGGAGTAAGGGGGCAGTTAACACTGAAGCTTTCTTT.

The table lists this clonotype with many counts. The chain has TRBV2 and TRBJ2-3; tentative D call: TRBD1 (6 bases). The CDR3 spans 13 residues. CDR1 is SNHLY and CDR2 is FYNNEI in the germline V gene. Trimming removed 6 bases at V and 5 bases at J, with 12 bases between. CDR3 residues: CASSYRAIDTQYF. The CDR3 nucleotides are TGTGCCAGCAGCTACAGGGCGATAGATACGCAGTATTTT.

There are many counts of this clonotype. This chain uses TRBV7-9 with TRBJ1-1; tentative D call: TRBD1 (6 bases). V lost 4 bases and J lost 4, with 16 bases in between. Germline V CDR1 and CDR2: SEHNR, FQNEAQ (reference sequence). The CDR3 length is 15 residues. The CDR3, as DNA: TGTGCCAGCAGCTGGGGGCAGGGGATGAGCACTGAAGCTTTCTTT. Residues: CASSWGQGMSTEAFF.

The chain employs TRBV30 and TRBJ1-1, with unresolved D. CDR3 size: 12 residues. Trimming removed 2 bases at V and 5 bases at J, with 9 bases between. Per germline, CDR1 GTSNPN and CDR2 SVGIG (reference sequence). In DNA, the CDR3 is TGTGCCTGGAGTCGTGGGAGAACTGAAGCTTTCTTT. It is translated as CAWSRGRTEAFF.